The present entry profiles one TCR beta chain with its context. The target antigen is unknown. This specimen belongs to a study of OX40 agonist ivuxolimab in advanced cancers. For the study at large: Eligibility admitted prior anti-PD-1, anti-PD-L1 or anti-CTLA-4 therapy; about 42% had some.

The CDR3 loop spans 16 amino acids. CDR1 MNHNY and CDR2 SVGAGI come from the germline V gene (reference sequence). V shed 6 bases and J 1 base; nucleotides not matched to a gene: 11. Clones were read by immunoSEQ multiplex PCR, and TCRdb kept only the in-frame ones, dropping some. The sample has approximately 100,000 clones; 85% to 90% are singletons. Study-level results: Clonal expansion was seen in CD4+ and CD8+ blood T cells by week 6 at 0.1 to 3.0 mg/kg. Expanded clones belonging to CD8+ T cells outnumbered, on average, those of CD4+.

The chain has TRBV6-6 and TRBJ2-7; 8 nucleotides line up with TRBD1. The source was CD4+ or CD8+ T cells sorted from blood, collected in a trial of the OX40 agonist ivuxolimab. The TCR comes from an adult with an advanced solid tumor such as melanoma, head and neck, liver or kidney cancer. Written as DNA, the CDR3 is TGTGCCAGCAGGCCAGGGGGACAGGTCGGGTCCTACGAGCAGTACTTC. Translation: CASRPGGQVGSYEQYF.